This is a list of T cell receptor beta chains from one sample in a study of blood T cell repertoires in COVID-19. Data came from immunoSEQ multiplex PCR; TCRdb stores just in-frame clones and leaves some out. The table includes 75,000 to 100,000 clones, approximately 78% detected once. The sequenced sample consisted of peripheral blood. Receptors were obtained from a man aged 45 to 65 with active or convalescent COVID-19. The CDR3 runs from the conserved cysteine through the conserved F or W. Fields, in order: V gene, J gene, D gene, clone size, CDR3 DNA, CDR3 protein. A D gene is named only where the DNA matches it firmly. Clone sizes are given selectively: once, few, many, or a class where the clone is expanded.

v_call: TRBV28; j_call: TRBJ1-5; d_call: NA; clone_size: once; cdr3_nt: TGTGCCAGCAGTCCGACAGGTCCTAGCAATCAGCCCCAGCATTTT; cdr3_aa: CASSPTGPSNQPQHF
v_call: TRBV5-1; j_call: TRBJ1-3; d_call: NA; clone_size: NA; cdr3_nt: TGCGCCAGCAGCTCGGAAAGGGGCCAGAACACCATATATTTT; cdr3_aa: CASSSERGQNTIYF
v_call: TRBV4-3; j_call: TRBJ1-1; d_call: TRBD1; clone_size: NA; cdr3_nt: TGCGCCAGCAGCCAAGATCCCTTGGGACAGGTCGAGACTGAAGCTTTCTTT; cdr3_aa: CASSQDPLGQVETEAFF
v_call: TRBV19; j_call: TRBJ2-1; d_call: TRBD2; clone_size: NA; cdr3_nt: TGTGCCAGTAGTAAGGCTAGCGGGGGACACAATGAGCAGTTCTTC; cdr3_aa: CASSKASGGHNEQFF
v_call: TRBV7-6; j_call: TRBJ2-5; d_call: NA; clone_size: NA; cdr3_nt: TGTGCCAGCAGCTTAAGGGACACCCAAGAGACCCAGTACTTC; cdr3_aa: CASSLRDTQETQYF
v_call: TRBV18; j_call: TRBJ2-1; d_call: TRBD2; clone_size: NA; cdr3_nt: TGTGCCAGCTCACCACCGGGGACTACTTTCCCCAATGAGCAGTTCTTC; cdr3_aa: CASSPPGTTFPNEQFF
v_call: TRBV28; j_call: TRBJ1-6; d_call: NA; clone_size: NA; cdr3_nt: TGTGCCAGCAGTTTATCACTGCGTAATTCACCCCTCCACTTT; cdr3_aa: CASSLSLRNSPLHF
v_call: TRBV5-1; j_call: TRBJ2-5; d_call: TRBD2; clone_size: NA; cdr3_nt: TGCGCCAGCAGCAGTACTGTTAGCGGGGGGAAAGAGACCCAGTACTTC; cdr3_aa: CASSSTVSGGKETQYF
v_call: TRBV28; j_call: TRBJ1-6; d_call: NA; clone_size: few; cdr3_nt: TGTGCCAGCAGTTGGGGGGATTCACCCCTCCACTTT; cdr3_aa: CASSWGDSPLHF
v_call: TRBV9; j_call: TRBJ1-6; d_call: TRBD1; clone_size: NA; cdr3_nt: TGTGCCAGCAGCGTAGGGCAGGGGGCTACGGATTCACCCCTCCACTTT; cdr3_aa: CASSVGQGATDSPLHF
v_call: TRBV5-1; j_call: TRBJ2-1; d_call: TRBD1; clone_size: NA; cdr3_nt: TGCGCCAGCACCCTCGGGACAGCATACAATGAGCAGTTCTTC; cdr3_aa: CASTLGTAYNEQFF
v_call: TRBV9; j_call: TRBJ2-3; d_call: TRBD1; clone_size: NA; cdr3_nt: TGTGCCAGCAGCAAGGGGGCAGGAAGCACAGATACGCAGTATTTT; cdr3_aa: CASSKGAGSTDTQYF
v_call: TRBV3-1/TRBV3-2; j_call: TRBJ1-6; d_call: TRBD1; clone_size: NA; cdr3_nt: TGTGCCAGCAGCCCCCTGGGGGACAGGGGCAATTCACCCCTCCACTTT; cdr3_aa: CASSPLGDRGNSPLHF
v_call: TRBV3-1/TRBV3-2; j_call: TRBJ2-2; d_call: NA; clone_size: NA; cdr3_nt: TGTGCCAGCAGCTTCCAGGGCAACACCGGGGAGCTGTTTTTT; cdr3_aa: CASSFQGNTGELFF
v_call: TRBV5-1; j_call: TRBJ1-2; d_call: NA; clone_size: NA; cdr3_nt: TGCGCCAGCAGCTTGGGTTCAGGACTCAACTATGGCTACACCTTC; cdr3_aa: CASSLGSGLNYGYTF
v_call: TRBV7-8; j_call: TRBJ1-4; d_call: TRBD1; clone_size: NA; cdr3_nt: TGTGCCGTAAACGGCGCGGGACAGGGGTATGAAAAACTGTTTTTT; cdr3_aa: CAVNGAGQGYEKLFF
v_call: TRBV5-6; j_call: TRBJ2-3; d_call: TRBD1; clone_size: NA; cdr3_nt: TGTGCCAGCAGCTTGTCCGGGACAGGGGTTAGCACAGATACGCAGTATTTT; cdr3_aa: CASSLSGTGVSTDTQYF
v_call: TRBV27; j_call: TRBJ1-4; d_call: NA; clone_size: NA; cdr3_nt: TGTGCCAGCAGTAAAAAACGGGATCCCAATGAAAAACTGTTTTTT; cdr3_aa: CASSKKRDPNEKLFF
v_call: TRBV3-1/TRBV3-2; j_call: TRBJ1-3; d_call: TRBD1; clone_size: few; cdr3_nt: TGTGCCAGCGGCAGGGGGGCAGAAAACACCATATATTTT; cdr3_aa: CASGRGAENTIYF